The next 8 T cell receptor beta chains were all read from a single sample in a study of blood T cell repertoires in COVID-19. Clones were read by immunoSEQ multiplex PCR, and TCRdb kept only the in-frame ones, dropping some. The table has 300,000 to 400,000 clones, around 87% seen once. Material for sequencing was peripheral blood. The receptors come from a woman aged 45-60 years who had recovered from COVID-19.

This CDR3 reads CASTQQGTPYNEQFF. As DNA, the CDR3 is TGTGCCAGCACCCAGCAGGGGACCCCCTACAATGAGCAGTTCTTC. The V gene is TRBV28, the J gene TRBJ2-1; a weak D match, TRBD1 (6 bases). Per germline, CDR1 MDHEN and CDR2 SYDVKM. The CDR3 totals 15 residues. The V end was cut by 7 bases, the J end by 2 bases, with 15 bases between.

In DNA form, the CDR3 reads TGTGCCTGGAGTGTGACAGGGGAGGCTCAGCCCCAGCATTTT. It translates to CAWSVTGEAQPQHF. V and J are TRBV30 and TRBJ1-5; 8 bases match TRBD1. The V segment lost 0 bases and the J segment 6 bases; nucleotides outside the gene matches: 4. Germline V gene lookup returns CDR1 GTSNPN and CDR2 SVGIG (reference sequence). CDR3 length equals 14 residues.

V is TRBV27 and J is TRBJ1-6; 9 bases fit TRBD1. From germline, CDR1 is MNHEY and CDR2 SMNVEV (reference sequence). Trimming cost V 1 base and J 10 bases; bases outside gene matches: 2. The CDR3 is 14 residues long. CDR3 loop: CASSLLDRGSPLHF. The CDR3 coding sequence is TGTGCCAGCAGTTTATTGGACAGGGGCTCACCCCTCCACTTT.

The chain links TRBV6-2 or TRBV6-3 to TRBJ2-2; 7 bases are a match to TRBD2. From germline, CDR1 is MNHEY and CDR2 SVGEGT. The CDR3 runs 15 residues. Unmatched junction bases numbered 5, after V lost 0 bases and J lost 7 bases. The CDR3 region has the DNA TGTGCCAGCAGTTACTCGAGGGGAGGGAGCGGGGAGCTGTTTTTT. Protein sequence: CASSYSRGGSGELFF.

This CDR3 reads CASKSGQQNEKLFF. DNA of the CDR3: TGTGCCAGCAAATCGGGACAGCAGAATGAAAAACTGTTTTTT. V usage is TRBV7-2 and J usage is TRBJ1-4; 7 bases are a match to TRBD1. Germline V gives CDR1 SGHTA, CDR2 FQGNSA. This CDR3 has 14 amino acids. V trimming: 7 bases; J trimming: 5 bases; junction bases outside the gene matches: 7.

The chain is built from TRBV6-5 and TRBJ2-1; D not resolved. Trimming removed 8 bases at V and 3 bases at J, with 11 bases between. The CDR3 length is 13 residues. The germline CDR1 and CDR2 sequences are MNHEY and SVGAGI. The CDR3, as DNA: TGTGCCAGCCAGACTCTCTACTACAATGAGCAGTTCTTC. As protein: CASQTLYYNEQFF.

A remark on this clone: Germline is not matched at one junction end, which may reflect a read error. This chain links TRBV29-1 with TRBJ1-3, with a weak D call TRBD1 (6 bases). This CDR3 has 11 residues. The germline V gene has CDR1 SQVTM and CDR2 ANQGSEA. The CDR3, as DNA: TGTTCAGGGGCCTCTGGAAACACCATATATTTT. Its translation: CSGASGNTIYF.

The chain links TRBV5-4 to TRBJ2-3, with 8 bases that match TRBD2. Germline CDR1 SGHNT, CDR2 YYREEE (reference sequence). This CDR3 comprises 14 residues. Germline trimming cut 4 bases from V and 5 bases from J; bases unmatched to any gene: 6. CDR3 sequence: CASSNRLAGDTQYF. DNA of the CDR3: TGTGCCAGCAGCAATCGGCTAGCGGGAGATACGCAGTATTTT.